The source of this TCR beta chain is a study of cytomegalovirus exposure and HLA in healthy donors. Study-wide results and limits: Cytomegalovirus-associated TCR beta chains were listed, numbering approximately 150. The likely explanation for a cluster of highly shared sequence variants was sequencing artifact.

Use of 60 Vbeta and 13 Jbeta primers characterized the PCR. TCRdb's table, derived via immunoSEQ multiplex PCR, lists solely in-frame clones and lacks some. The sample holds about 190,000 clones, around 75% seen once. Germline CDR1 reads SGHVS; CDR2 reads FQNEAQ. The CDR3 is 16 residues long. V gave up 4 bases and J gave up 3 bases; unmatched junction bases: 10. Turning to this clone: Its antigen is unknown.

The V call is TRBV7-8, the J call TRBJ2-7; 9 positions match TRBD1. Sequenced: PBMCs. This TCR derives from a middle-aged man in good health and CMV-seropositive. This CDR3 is CASSYARPGQGYEQYF. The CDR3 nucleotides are TGTGCCAGCAGCTACGCCCGCCCGGGACAGGGCTACGAGCAGTACTTC.